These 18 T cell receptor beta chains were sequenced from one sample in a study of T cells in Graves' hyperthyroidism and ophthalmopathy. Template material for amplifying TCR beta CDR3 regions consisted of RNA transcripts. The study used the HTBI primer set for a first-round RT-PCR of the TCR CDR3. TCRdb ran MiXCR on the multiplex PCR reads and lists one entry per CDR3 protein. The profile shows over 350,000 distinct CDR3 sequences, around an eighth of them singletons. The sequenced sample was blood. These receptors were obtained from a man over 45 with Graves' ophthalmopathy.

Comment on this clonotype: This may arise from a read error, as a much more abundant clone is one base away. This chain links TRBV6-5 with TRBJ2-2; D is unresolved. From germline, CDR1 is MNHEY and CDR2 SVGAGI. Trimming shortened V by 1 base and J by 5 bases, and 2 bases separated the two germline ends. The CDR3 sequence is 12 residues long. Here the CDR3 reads CASSYLTGELFF. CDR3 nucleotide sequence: TGTGCCAGCAGTTACTTGACCGGGGAGCTGTTTTTT.

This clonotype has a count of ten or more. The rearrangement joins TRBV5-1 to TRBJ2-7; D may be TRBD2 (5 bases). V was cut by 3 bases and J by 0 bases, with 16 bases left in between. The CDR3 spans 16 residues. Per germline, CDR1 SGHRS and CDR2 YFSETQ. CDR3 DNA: TGCGCCAGCAGCTCCCTATGGACTTCGAGCTCCTACGAGCAGTACTTC. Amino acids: CASSSLWTSSSYEQYF. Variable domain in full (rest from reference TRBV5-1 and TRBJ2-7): KAGVTQTPRYLIKTRGQQVTLSCSPISGHRSVSWYQQTPGQGLQFLFEYFSETQRNKGNFPGRFSGRQFSNSRSEMNVSTLELGDSALYLCASSSLWTSSSYEQYFGPGTRLTVT.

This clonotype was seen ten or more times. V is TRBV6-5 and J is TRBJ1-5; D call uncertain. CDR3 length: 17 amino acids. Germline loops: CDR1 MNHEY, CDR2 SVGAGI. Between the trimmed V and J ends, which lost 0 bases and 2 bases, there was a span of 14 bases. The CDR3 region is CASSYSRREGGNQPQHF. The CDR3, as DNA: TGTGCCAGCAGTTACTCGCGCCGGGAAGGAGGCAATCAGCCCCAGCATTTT.

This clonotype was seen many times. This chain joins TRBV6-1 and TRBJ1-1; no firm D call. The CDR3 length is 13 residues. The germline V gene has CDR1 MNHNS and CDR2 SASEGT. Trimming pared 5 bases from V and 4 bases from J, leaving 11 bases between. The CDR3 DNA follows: TGTGCCAGCAGTTATGAGGGTATCACTGAAGCTTTCTTT. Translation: CASSYEGITEAFF.

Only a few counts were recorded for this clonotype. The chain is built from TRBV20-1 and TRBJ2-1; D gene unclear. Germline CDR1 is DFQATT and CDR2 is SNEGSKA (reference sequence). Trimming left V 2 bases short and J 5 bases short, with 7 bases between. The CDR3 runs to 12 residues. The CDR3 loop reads CSARPVDNEQFF. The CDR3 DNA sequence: TGCAGTGCTAGACCTGTGGACAATGAGCAGTTCTTC.

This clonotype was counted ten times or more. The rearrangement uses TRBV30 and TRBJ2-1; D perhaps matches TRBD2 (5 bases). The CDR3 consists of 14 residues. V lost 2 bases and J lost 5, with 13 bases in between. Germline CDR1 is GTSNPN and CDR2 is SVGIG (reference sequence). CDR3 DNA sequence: TGTGCCTGGAGTAGTTCGTGGACTGACAATGAGCAGTTCTTC. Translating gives CAWSSSWTDNEQFF.

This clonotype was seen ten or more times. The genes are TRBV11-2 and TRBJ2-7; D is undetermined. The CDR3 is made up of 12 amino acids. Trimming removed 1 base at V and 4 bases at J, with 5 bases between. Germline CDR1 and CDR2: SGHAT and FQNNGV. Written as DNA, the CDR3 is TGTGCCAGCAGCTTAGTCCCGTACGAGCAGTACTTC. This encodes CASSLVPYEQYF.

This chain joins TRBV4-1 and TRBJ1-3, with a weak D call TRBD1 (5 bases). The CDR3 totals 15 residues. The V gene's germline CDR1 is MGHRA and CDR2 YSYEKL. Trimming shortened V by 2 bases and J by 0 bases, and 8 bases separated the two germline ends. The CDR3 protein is CASSQPGTSGNTIYF. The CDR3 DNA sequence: TGCGCCAGCAGCCAACCCGGGACCTCTGGAAACACCATATATTTT.

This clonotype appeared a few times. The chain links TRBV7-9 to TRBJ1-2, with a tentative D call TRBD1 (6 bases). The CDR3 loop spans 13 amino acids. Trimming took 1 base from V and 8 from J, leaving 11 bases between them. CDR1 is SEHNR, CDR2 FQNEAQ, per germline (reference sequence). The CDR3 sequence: CASSLVSGVGYTF. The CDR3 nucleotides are TGTGCCAGCAGCTTAGTCTCAGGGGTGGGCTACACCTTC.

CDR3 sequence reads: CASTPYGSEAFF. The CDR3 nucleotides read TGTGCCAGCACCCCCTATGGCAGTGAAGCTTTCTTT. The chain links TRBV6-1 to TRBJ1-1, with no clear D. With 7 bases removed from V and 7 bases from J, the gap between germline ends came to 13 bases. Germline V gene lookup returns CDR1 MNHNS and CDR2 SASEGT. The CDR3 is 12 residues long.

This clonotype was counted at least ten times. CDR3 protein: CASRLSGGENIQYF. In DNA, the CDR3 is TGTGCCAGCAGACTTAGCGGGGGCGAAAACATTCAGTACTTC. The gene calls are TRBV28 and TRBJ2-4, with TRBD2 identical over 9 bases. Germline-derived CDR1 and CDR2 are MDHEN and SYDVKM. CDR3 size: 14 residues. The J segment lost 5 bases and the V segment lost 6 bases, leaving 5 bases of the junction unmatched.

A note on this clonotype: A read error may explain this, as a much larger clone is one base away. DNA of the CDR3: TGTGCCAGCAGCATTAGCGGGAAGGCCGTCGAGGAGCTGTTTTTT. Amino acids: CASSISGKAVEELFF. The rearrangement uses TRBV7-8 and TRBJ2-2; 8 nucleotides match TRBD2. Per the germline V gene, CDR1 is SGHVS and CDR2 is FQNEAQ. Germline trimming cut 5 bases from V and 10 bases from J; bases unmatched to any gene: 12. The CDR3 is 15 amino acids.

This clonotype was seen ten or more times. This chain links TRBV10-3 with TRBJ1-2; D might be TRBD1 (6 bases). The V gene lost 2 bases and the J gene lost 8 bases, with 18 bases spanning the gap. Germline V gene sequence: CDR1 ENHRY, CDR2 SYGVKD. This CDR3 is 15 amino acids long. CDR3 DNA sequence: TGTGCCATCAGTGAGGGACAGCGGACTGGTCGGGGCTACACCTTC. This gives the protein CAISEGQRTGRGYTF.

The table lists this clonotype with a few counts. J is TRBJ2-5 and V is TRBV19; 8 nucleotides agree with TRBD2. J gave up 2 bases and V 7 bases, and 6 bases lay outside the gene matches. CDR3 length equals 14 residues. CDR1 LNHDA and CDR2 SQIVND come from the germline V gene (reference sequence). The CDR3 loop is CASNSGITQETQYF. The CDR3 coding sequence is TGTGCCAGTAATAGCGGGATTACTCAAGAGACCCAGTACTTC.

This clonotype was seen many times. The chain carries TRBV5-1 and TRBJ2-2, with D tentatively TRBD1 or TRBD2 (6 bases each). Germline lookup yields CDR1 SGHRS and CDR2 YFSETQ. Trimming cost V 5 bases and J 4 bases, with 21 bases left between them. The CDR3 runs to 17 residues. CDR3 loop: CASSRGGGDELTGELFF. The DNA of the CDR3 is TGCGCCAGCAGTCGAGGGGGAGGAGATGAACTCACCGGGGAGCTGTTTTTT.

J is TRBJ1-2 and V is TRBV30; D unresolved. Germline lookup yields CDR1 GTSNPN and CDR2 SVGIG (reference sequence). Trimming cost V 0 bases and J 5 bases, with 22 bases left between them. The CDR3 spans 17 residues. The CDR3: CAWSVLDIWGQGYGYTF. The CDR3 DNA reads TGTGCCTGGAGTGTTCTTGACATATGGGGTCAAGGATATGGCTACACCTTC.

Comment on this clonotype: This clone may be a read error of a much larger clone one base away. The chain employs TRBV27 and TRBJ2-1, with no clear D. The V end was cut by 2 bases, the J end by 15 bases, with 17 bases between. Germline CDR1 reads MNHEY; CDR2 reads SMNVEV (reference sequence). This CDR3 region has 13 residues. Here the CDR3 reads CASSLPAGPTWFF. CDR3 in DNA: TGTGCCAGCAGTTTACCGGCCGGGCCAACGTGGTTCTTC.

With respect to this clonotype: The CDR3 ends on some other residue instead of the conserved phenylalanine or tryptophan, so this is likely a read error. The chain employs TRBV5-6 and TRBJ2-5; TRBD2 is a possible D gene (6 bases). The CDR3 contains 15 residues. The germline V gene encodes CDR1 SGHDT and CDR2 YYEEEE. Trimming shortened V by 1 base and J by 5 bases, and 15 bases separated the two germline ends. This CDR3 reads CASSLNAGPAETQYL. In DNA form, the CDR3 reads TGTGCCAGCAGCTTGAATGCGGGACCAGCGGAGACCCAGTACCTC.